The clone carrying this TCR beta chain has just a few counts. V lost 5 bases and J lost 0, with 13 bases in between. Germline lookup yields CDR1 LGHDT and CDR2 YNNKEL (reference sequence). CDR3 size: 15 residues. TCRdb re-called the RT-PCR reads through MiXCR, storing one row per CDR3 protein. The sample lists 290,000 or so distinct CDR3 sequences; approximately 23% were seen once. The data were obtained in a study of response to subunit inactivated influenza vaccine. The material sequenced was PBMCs from blood, taken about 20 months after vaccination. This chain joins TRBV3-1 and TRBJ1-1; weak D call: TRBD1 (6 bases). The TCR sequence derives from a man between 50 and 75 years old who received an inactivated influenza vaccine. The CDR3 nucleotides read TGTGCCAGCAGCGTAAGGGGGGCGATGAACACTGAAGCTTTCTTT. As protein: CASSVRGAMNTEAFF.